The clone carrying this TCR beta chain showed up many times. Its specificity is unknown. Time point meaning: newly diagnosed GD, antithyroid drugs for less than 3 months. RNA isolated from PBMCs was used to make the TCR library. American Thyroid Association guidelines defined how Graves' disease was diagnosed. Nine milliliters of peripheral blood went into EDTA tubes. Construction of the TCR beta libraries employed iRepertoire HTBI primers in conjunction with Arm-PCR of CDR3 regions. TCRdb re-analysed the multiplex PCR reads in MiXCR, keeping a single row per CDR3 protein. The sample shows about 240,000 distinct CDR3 sequences, about 19% of them seen only once. These data come from a study of regulatory T cells in long-lasting Graves disease. The study's findings and limits: Persistent Graves' disease cases displayed lower TCR diversity than newly diagnosed ones.

Trimming removed 1 base at V and 4 bases at J, with 4 bases between. There are 12 residues in the CDR3. Germline assignment: CDR1 SGHTA and CDR2 FQGNSA. Sample: peripheral blood mononuclear cells (PBMCs), taken at new diagnosis, from a patient treated with antithyroid drugs. The clonotype comes from a female donor with Graves disease. This sequence joins TRBV7-2 and TRBJ1-1; no firm D call. CDR3 sequence (DNA): TGTGCCAGCAGCTTAGATCGCACTGAAGCTTTCTTT. Protein product: CASSLDRTEAFF.